These 23 T cell receptor beta chains originate from one sample sequenced in a study of CD8 T cells in ankylosing spondylitis. Regarding the study as a whole: Within ankylosing spondylitis blood, a TCR beta motif made up of under 10 highly homologous variants appeared to be characteristic.

TCRdb redid the calling of the 5' RACE reads with MiXCR, one entry per CDR3 protein. The table has about 700,000 distinct CDR3 sequences, about 20% seen once. No antigens are known for them. The sample taken for sequencing was blood, either unsorted or a sorted T cell fraction (not recorded which). The receptors here all came from a male donor with ankylosing spondylitis.

This clonotype has just a few counts. The rearrangement joins TRBV14 to TRBJ2-1, with TRBD2 identical over 9 bases. This CDR3 contains 17 residues. The germline V gene encodes CDR1 SGHDN and CDR2 FVKESK. The V segment lost 2 bases and the J segment 8 bases; nucleotides outside the gene matches: 13. The CDR3 coding sequence is TGTGCCAGCAGCCAAATGGCCCTCCGGCGGGAGGGGGATGAGCAGTTCTTC. The encoded protein is CASSQMALRREGDEQFF. Using reference TRBV14 and TRBJ2-1 for the parts outside the CDR3, the full variable domain is EAGVTQFPSHSVIEKGQTVTLRCDPISGHDNLYWYRRVMGKEIKFLLHFVKESKQDESGMPNNRFLAERTGGTYSTLKVQPAELEDSGVYFCASSQMALRREGDEQFFGPGTRLTVL.

The chain employs TRBV28 and TRBJ2-1, with 11 bases aligning to TRBD2. CDR1 and CDR2 (germline): MDHEN, SYDVKM. This CDR3 is built from 14 residues. Trimming took 7 bases from V and 10 from J; bases not matched to a gene: 9. Here the CDR3 reads CASIPGLAVREQFF. In nucleotides, the CDR3 is TGTGCCAGCATTCCGGGACTAGCGGTACGGGAGCAGTTCTTC.

This clonotype appeared a few times. This rearrangement joins TRBV6-6 to TRBJ1-3; D ambiguous. CDR1 MNHNY and CDR2 SVGAGI come from the germline V gene (reference sequence). The CDR3 is 12 residues long. The V and J ends lost 9 bases and 1 base respectively, with 7 bases between them. CDR3 sequence reads: CASAGSGNTIYF. CDR3 bases: TGTGCCAGTGCGGGGTCTGGAAACACCATATATTTT.

This clonotype came up a few times. This chain connects TRBV4-1 to TRBJ1-5; D gene ambiguous. CDR1 is MGHRA, CDR2 YSYEKL, per germline. Trimming took 4 bases from V and 6 from J, leaving 13 bases between them. The CDR3 contains 14 residues. Here the CDR3 reads CASSPERGFQPQHF. DNA for the CDR3: TGCGCCAGCAGCCCAGAGAGAGGATTTCAGCCCCAGCATTTT.

This clonotype has just one count. The rearrangement links TRBV7-9 to TRBJ2-2; no reliable D call. Per the germline V gene, CDR1 is SEHNR and CDR2 is FQNEAQ (reference sequence). Trimming took off 5 bases at V and 0 bases at J, with 13 bases between the two ends. The CDR3 runs 16 residues. Here the CDR3 reads CASSPGQPTNTGELFF. CDR3 DNA sequence: TGTGCCAGCAGCCCCGGGCAGCCGACGAACACCGGGGAGCTGTTTTTT. The whole variable domain, filled in from reference TRBV7-9 and TRBJ2-2, reads DTGVSQNPRHKITKRGQNVTFRCDPISEHNRLYWYRQTLGQGPEFLTYFQNEAQLEKSRLLSDRFSAERPKGSFSTLEIQRTEQGDSAMYLCASSPGQPTNTGELFFGEGSRLTVL.

This clonotype was recorded a few times. This rearrangement joins TRBV29-1 to TRBJ2-1; D is unresolved. V lost 7 bases and J lost 3, with 13 bases in between. This CDR3 has 13 amino acids. Per germline, CDR1 SQVTM and CDR2 ANQGSEA. The CDR3: CSAIPSDYNEQFF. DNA of the CDR3: TGCAGCGCCATCCCGTCGGACTACAATGAGCAGTTCTTC.

The rearrangement links TRBV4-2 to TRBJ2-7, with unresolved D. Trimming removed 0 bases from V and 1 base from J, with 7 bases in between. The germline V gene has CDR1 LGHNA and CDR2 YNFKEQ. This CDR3 spans 14 amino acids. The CDR3 nucleotides read TGTGCCAGCAGCCAAGATAAAGGGTCCTACGAGCAGTACTTC. Translation: CASSQDKGSYEQYF.

The V call is TRBV7-6, the J call TRBJ2-5; 10 nucleotides agree with TRBD2. The CDR3 has 19 amino acids. With 5 bases clipped from V and 2 bases from J, the junction kept 17 bases outside the gene matches. CDR1 is SGHVS and CDR2 is FNYEAQ in the germline V gene. This CDR3 reads CASSPNPPSLAGTQETQYF. DNA of the CDR3: TGTGCCAGCAGCCCCAACCCCCCCTCACTAGCGGGGACACAAGAGACCCAGTACTTC.

This clonotype was picked up a small number of times. This chain uses TRBV12-3 or TRBV12-4 with TRBJ2-1; no clear D gene. The CDR3 spans 14 residues. Trimming left V 1 base short and J 7 bases short, with 11 bases between. The CDR3 loop is CASSLGPIFNEQFF. The DNA of the CDR3 is TGTGCCAGCAGTTTAGGCCCTATCTTTAATGAGCAGTTCTTC.

This clonotype was observed a handful of times. The chain couples TRBV5-1 to TRBJ2-1; 10 bases fit TRBD1. V gave up 0 bases and J gave up 6 bases; unmatched junction bases: 3. The CDR3 totals 15 residues. Germline loops: CDR1 SGHRS, CDR2 YFSETQ. CDR3 DNA: TGCGCCAGCAGCTTGGGGACAGGGGGTTTCAATGAGCAGTTCTTC. Protein sequence: CASSLGTGGFNEQFF.

V and J are TRBV7-2 and TRBJ2-3; 10 bases agree with TRBD2. With V trimmed by 6 bases and J by 4 bases, 10 bases remained unmatched. Germline loops: CDR1 SGHTA, CDR2 FQGNSA. The CDR3 spans 16 residues. The CDR3 sequence: CASRRLAGAIPDTQYF. The CDR3 DNA reads as TGTGCCAGCAGGAGACTAGCGGGCGCAATCCCAGATACGCAGTATTTT. Full variable domain (rest looked up from reference TRBV7-2 and TRBJ2-3): GAGVSQSPSNKVTEKGKDVELRCDPISGHTALYWYRQSLGQGLEFLIYFQGNSAPDKSGLPSDRFSAERTGGSVSTLTIQRTQQEDSAVYLCASRRLAGAIPDTQYFGPGTRLTVL.

This clonotype was recorded a few times. The rearrangement links TRBV4-2 to TRBJ2-1; 9 nucleotides line up with TRBD2. The CDR3 is made up of 17 amino acids. The V and J ends lost 0 bases and 5 bases, in that order; junction bases with no gene match: 8. Germline CDR1 LGHNA, CDR2 YNFKEQ. This chain's CDR3 is CASSQEWSGGRDNEQFF. The CDR3 DNA reads as TGTGCCAGCAGCCAAGAATGGAGCGGGGGGCGAGACAATGAGCAGTTCTTC.

The chain links TRBV3-1 to TRBJ2-7, with D perhaps TRBD1 (5 bases). Trimming left V 1 base short and J 4 bases short, with 11 bases between. There are 14 residues in the CDR3. CDR1 LGHDT and CDR2 YNNKEL come from the germline V gene (reference sequence). CDR3 DNA sequence: TGTGCCAGCAGCCAAGCGGCAGGGAATTACGAGCAGTACTTC. It codes for CASSQAAGNYEQYF.

This clonotype was seen only a few times. The chain employs TRBV7-6 and TRBJ2-7; 9 nucleotides align to TRBD2. The V segment lost 5 bases and the J segment 4 bases; nucleotides outside the gene matches: 12. The CDR3 sequence is 16 residues long. Germline lookup yields CDR1 SGHVS and CDR2 FNYEAQ. CDR3 DNA: TGTGCCAGCAGCCAAGGGGCTAGCGGGGTTTTGTACGAGCAGTACTTC. This translates into CASSQGASGVLYEQYF.

This clonotype was counted a few times. The gene calls are TRBV5-5 and TRBJ2-2, with a possible D match to TRBD2 (7 bases). V shed 2 bases and J shed 3 bases, with 11 bases lying between them. Germline CDR1 SGHKS, CDR2 YYEKEE (reference sequence). The CDR3 has 15 amino acids. The CDR3 protein is CASSFGGRYTGELFF. For the CDR3, the DNA is TGTGCCAGCAGCTTCGGGGGGCGATACACCGGGGAGCTGTTTTTT.

The chain uses TRBV5-1 and TRBJ2-7; D not resolved. Germline V gene data show CDR1 as SGHRS and CDR2 as YFSETQ. This CDR3 spans 15 amino acids. V shed 0 bases and J shed 3 bases, with 13 bases lying between them. DNA of the CDR3: TGCGCCAGCAGCTTGGATCCGTCCCCCTACTACGAGCAGTACTTC. It yields the protein CASSLDPSPYYEQYF. Full variable domain (rest looked up from reference TRBV5-1 and TRBJ2-7): KAGVTQTPRYLIKTRGQQVTLSCSPISGHRSVSWYQQTPGQGLQFLFEYFSETQRNKGNFPGRFSGRQFSNSRSEMNVSTLELGDSALYLCASSLDPSPYYEQYFGPGTRLTVT.

This clonotype occurred a few times. The chain links TRBV11-2 to TRBJ2-2; 7 nucleotides agree with TRBD2. CDR1 is SGHAT, CDR2 FQNNGV, per germline. The length of the CDR3 is 19 residues. Trimming removed 1 base from V and 0 bases from J; junction bases left unmatched: 11. CDR3 loop: CASSLGLSGLAANTGELFF. CDR3 nucleotide sequence: TGTGCCAGCAGCTTAGGGTTGAGTGGGCTAGCGGCGAACACCGGGGAGCTGTTTTTT.

This sequence joins TRBV5-1 and TRBJ1-6; 8 bases match TRBD1. Unmatched junction bases numbered 8, after V lost 5 bases and J lost 7 bases. CDR1 is SGHRS and CDR2 is YFSETQ in the germline V gene. CDR3 size: 15 residues. The CDR3 loop is CASRIGTGDNSPLHF. Written as DNA, the CDR3 is TGCGCCAGCAGAATTGGGACAGGAGACAATTCACCCCTCCACTTT. Full variable domain (outside the CDR3, taken from reference TRBV5-1 and TRBJ1-6): KAGVTQTPRYLIKTRGQQVTLSCSPISGHRSVSWYQQTPGQGLQFLFEYFSETQRNKGNFPGRFSGRQFSNSRSEMNVSTLELGDSALYLCASRIGTGDNSPLHFGNGTRLTVT.

This clonotype was counted only a few times. The gene calls are TRBV6-2 or TRBV6-3 and TRBJ1-2; the D is unclear. Trimming removed 4 bases from V and 8 bases from J, with 17 bases in between. Germline values: CDR1 MNHEY, CDR2 SVGEGT. CDR3 length: 14 amino acids. In DNA form, the CDR3 reads TGTGCCAGCAGTTCGGCAGCTTGGAGAATCGGCTACACCTTC. Residues: CASSSAAWRIGYTF.

The CDR3 DNA reads as TGTGCCAGCAGCACCCGGGGGGTCTACGAGCAGTACTTC. It specifies CASSTRGVYEQYF. V usage is TRBV7-2 and J usage is TRBJ2-7; 7 nucleotides align to TRBD2. Germline loops: CDR1 SGHTA, CDR2 FQGNSA. This CDR3 has 13 residues. Trimming took 5 bases from V and 3 from J; bases not matched to a gene: 4.

V and J are TRBV7-9 and TRBJ2-1; D remains ambiguous. Trimming left V 4 bases short and J 8 bases short, with 9 bases between. CDR1 and CDR2 from the germline V gene are SEHNR and FQNEAQ (reference sequence). The CDR3 length is 12 residues. In DNA form, the CDR3 reads TGTGCCAGCAGCTGGTTGATGGATGAGCAGTTCTTC. It specifies CASSWLMDEQFF.

The V gene is TRBV3-1, the J gene TRBJ2-7; D is perhaps TRBD1 (6 bases). The V end was cut by 1 base, the J end by 6 bases, with 10 bases between. This CDR3 region has 13 residues. CDR1 LGHDT and CDR2 YNNKEL come from the germline V gene (reference sequence). The DNA for the CDR3 is TGTGCCAGCAGCCAAGGGACAGCCGGCGAGCAGTACTTC. Translating gives CASSQGTAGEQYF.

This clonotype has at least ten counts. The chain employs TRBV9 and TRBJ2-2; D may be TRBD1 (5 bases). The germline CDR1 and CDR2 sequences are SGDLS and YYNGEE. The length of the CDR3 is 15 residues. The ends were cut back, 5 bases at V and 3 bases at J, with 14 bases in the middle. The CDR3 region has the DNA TGTGCCAGCAGTCCCAGGGCGAAGGACACCGGGGAGCTGTTTTTT. It is translated as CASSPRAKDTGELFF. The variable domain in full, completed from reference TRBV9 and TRBJ2-2, reads DSGVTQTPKHLITATGQRVTLRCSPRSGDLSVYWYQQSLDQGLQFLIQYYNGEERAKGNILERFSAQQFPDLHSELNLSSLELGDSALYFCASSPRAKDTGELFFGEGSRLTVL.